These 15 T cell receptor beta chains came from one sample sequenced in a study of OX40 agonist ivuxolimab in advanced cancers. Here immunoSEQ multiplex PCR was the method, and the copy in TCRdb shows in-frame clones only, minus some. The sample has roughly 70,000 clones, around 89% seen once. The specimen comprised CD4+ or CD8+ T cells sorted from blood, sampled in a trial of the OX40 agonist ivuxolimab. Every receptor here comes from an adult with an advanced solid tumor such as melanoma, head and neck, liver or kidney cancer.

The chain joins TRBV5-6 to TRBJ2-1; 11 bases fit TRBD2. CDR1 and CDR2 from the germline V gene are SGHDT and YYEEEE. The CDR3 is 15 amino acids. The trim removed 0 bases at V and 7 bases at J, leaving 3 bases unmatched. CDR3 protein: CASSLELAGENEQFF. CDR3 sequence (DNA): TGTGCCAGCAGCTTGGAACTAGCGGGAGAGAATGAGCAGTTCTTC.

The rearrangement uses TRBV15 and TRBJ1-1; possibly TRBD1 for D (5 bases). CDR1 and CDR2 (germline): LNHNV, YYDKDF (reference sequence). V was shortened by 1 base and J by 1 base, with 10 bases between the two germline ends. The CDR3 sequence is 15 residues long. DNA for the CDR3: TGTGCCACCAGCAGAGGAGGGACGGCGAACACTGAAGCTTTCTTT. This encodes CATSRGGTANTEAFF.

The V gene is TRBV30, the J gene TRBJ2-7, with TRBD2 identical over 11 bases. The V gene end was trimmed by 3 bases and the J gene end by 3 bases; junction bases not matched to a gene: 4. CDR3 size: 14 residues. Germline-derived CDR1 and CDR2 are GTSNPN and SVGIG (reference sequence). CDR3 amino acids: CAWSLAGGDYEQYF. The DNA of the CDR3 is TGTGCCTGGAGCCTAGCGGGAGGCGACTACGAGCAGTACTTC.

A single count supports this clone. The chain carries TRBV10-1 and TRBJ2-2; D might be TRBD2 (7 bases). Deletions cut 6 bases from V and 0 bases from J, with 14 bases between. Per germline, CDR1 WNHNN and CDR2 SYGVQD (reference sequence). The CDR3 extends over 16 amino acids. In nucleotides, the CDR3 is TGCGCCAGCAGCATGGGGGGGACACCGAACACCGGGGAGCTGTTTTTT. Amino acids: CASSMGGTPNTGELFF.

This clone was recorded once. V is TRBV25-1 and J is TRBJ1-5, with D uncertain. The V end lost 2 bases, the J end lost 2 bases, and 13 bases lay between the germline ends. This CDR3 is 16 amino acids long. CDR1 is MGHDK, CDR2 SYGVNS, per germline. As DNA, the CDR3 is TGTGCCAGCAGTGAAGGGAGCAGCACAGGCAATCAGCCCCAGCATTTT. Its protein product is CASSEGSSTGNQPQHF.

V gene TRBV28 combines with J gene TRBJ2-5, with 10 positions matching TRBD1. Germline CDR1 and CDR2: MDHEN and SYDVKM. V gave up 3 bases and J gave up 5 bases; unmatched junction bases: 6. The CDR3 is made up of 15 amino acids. The CDR3 loop is CASSFMGQGKETQYF. The CDR3 DNA follows: TGTGCCAGCAGTTTCATGGGACAGGGGAAGGAGACCCAGTACTTC.

The chain carries TRBV19 and TRBJ2-5; D perhaps matches TRBD2 (5 bases). The CDR3 has 13 residues. V lost 6 bases and J lost 5, with 13 bases in between. Germline V gene sequence: CDR1 LNHDA, CDR2 SQIVND (reference sequence). The CDR3 bases are TGTGCCAGTAGGAGGGCCCCCGGGGAGACCCAGTACTTC. Translating it yields CASRRAPGETQYF.

This clone was detected only once. This chain joins TRBV19 and TRBJ2-1; the match to TRBD2 covers 11 bases. The trim removed 3 bases at V and 7 bases at J, leaving 5 bases unmatched. Germline CDR1 LNHDA, CDR2 SQIVND (reference sequence). The CDR3 runs to 15 residues. The CDR3 sequence: CASSIGRTSGNEQFF. CDR3 sequence (DNA): TGTGCCAGTAGTATTGGACGGACTAGCGGGAATGAGCAGTTCTTC.

This clone was picked up one time. The genes are TRBV11-2 and TRBJ1-2; D remains ambiguous. CDR1 is SGHAT, CDR2 FQNNGV, per germline. The V gene lost 3 bases and the J gene lost 2 bases, with 4 bases spanning the gap. The CDR3 length is 12 residues. CDR3 sequence (DNA): TGTGCCAGCAGCTTGCGAAACTATGGCTACACCTTC. Amino acids: CASSLRNYGYTF.

CDR3 loop: CAWSVRLVYNIQYF. The CDR3 DNA sequence: TGTGCCTGGAGTGTACGACTAGTTTATAACATTCAGTACTTC. The V call is TRBV30, the J call TRBJ2-4, with D possibly being TRBD2 (6 bases). The germline CDR1 and CDR2 sequences are GTSNPN and SVGIG (reference sequence). V was pared by 0 bases and J by 7 bases, with 13 bases between. The CDR3 extends over 14 amino acids.

This rearrangement joins TRBV28 to TRBJ1-5; TRBD1 agrees at 7 bases. V shed 6 bases and J 0 bases; nucleotides not matched to a gene: 5. The CDR3 contains 15 residues. Germline V lookup: CDR1 MDHEN, CDR2 SYDVKM. In nucleotides, the CDR3 is TGTGCCAGCAGCCCCTGGGACAGTAGCAATCAGCCCCAGCATTTT. Its translation: CASSPWDSSNQPQHF.

The chain combines TRBV15 with TRBJ1-4; tentative D call: TRBD1 (5 bases). CDR1 LNHNV and CDR2 YYDKDF come from the germline V gene (reference sequence). V gave up 0 bases and J gave up 8 bases, with 19 bases separating them. The CDR3 sequence is 17 residues long. The DNA for the CDR3 is TGTGCCACCAGCAGAGATCAGGGATTTGTCCAGGACGAAAAACTGTTTTTT. It translates to CATSRDQGFVQDEKLFF.

V is TRBV10-3 and J is TRBJ1-5; D gene unclear. Trimming pared 7 bases from V and 2 bases from J, leaving 9 bases between. The germline V gene encodes CDR1 ENHRY and CDR2 SYGVKD. The CDR3 loop spans 13 amino acids. The CDR3 bases are TGTGCCATCACAACAAGAGGCAATCAGCCCCAGCATTTT. Its translation: CAITTRGNQPQHF.

The chain carries TRBV27 and TRBJ2-1; 10 bases line up with TRBD2. Germline-derived CDR1 and CDR2 are MNHEY and SMNVEV (reference sequence). The CDR3 is made up of 15 amino acids. Unmatched junction bases numbered 8, after V lost 5 bases and J lost 7 bases. The CDR3 coding sequence is TGTGCCAGCAGTGACCTAGCGGGAGTCGGTAATGAGCAGTTCTTC. Its protein is CASSDLAGVGNEQFF.

The chain links TRBV11-2 to TRBJ1-2; D not certain. The CDR3 is 12 amino acids. V dropped 0 bases and J dropped 6 bases, with 5 bases sitting between them. CDR1 and CDR2 from the germline V gene are SGHAT and FQNNGV. The chain's CDR3 is CASSLEEDGYTF. For the CDR3, the DNA is TGTGCCAGCAGCTTAGAGGAGGATGGCTACACCTTC.